One sample yielded the 16 T cell receptor beta chains listed below, sequenced in a study of blood T cell repertoires in COVID-19. Generated by immunoSEQ multiplex PCR, the TCRdb table keeps only in-frame clones and is missing some. Of 200,000 to 250,000 clones listed, 83% are singletons. The sequenced sample was peripheral blood. These TCRs come from a woman aged 25 to 39 with COVID-19, enrolled during active disease.

This clone was seen a single time. The chain joins TRBV19 to TRBJ1-1; the match to TRBD1 covers 7 bases. This CDR3 spans 15 amino acids. V lost 4 bases, J lost 0 bases, and 5 bases stayed unmatched. In germline, CDR1 is LNHDA, CDR2 SQIVND (reference sequence). CDR3 in amino acids: CASSKQGTVNTEAFF. The DNA of the CDR3 is TGTGCCAGTAGTAAACAGGGGACGGTGAACACTGAAGCTTTCTTT.

V usage is TRBV7-3 and J usage is TRBJ2-7; D is perhaps TRBD1 (6 bases). The CDR3 loop spans 14 amino acids. Germline CDR1 SGHTA, CDR2 FQGTGA. Trimming cost V 5 bases and J 2 bases, with 13 bases left between them. The CDR3 loop is CASSPRTEAYEQYF. The DNA for the CDR3 is TGTGCCAGCAGCCCGCGGACAGAAGCCTACGAGCAGTACTTC.

The rearrangement uses TRBV11-2 and TRBJ2-3, with TRBD2 as a possible D gene (6 bases). V was clipped by 5 bases and J by 0 bases, with 9 bases between them. Germline values: CDR1 SGHAT, CDR2 FQNNGV. This CDR3 has 14 residues. CDR3 loop: CASSLGLSTDTQYF. CDR3 nucleotide sequence: TGTGCCAGCAGCCTCGGACTAAGCACAGATACGCAGTATTTT. Supplemented by reference TRBV11-2 and TRBJ2-3, the full variable domain reads EAGVAQSPRYKIIEKRQSVAFWCNPISGHATLYWYQQILGQGPKLLIQFQNNGVVDDSQLPKDRFSAERLKGVDSTLKIQPAKLEDSAVYLCASSLGLSTDTQYFGPGTRLTVL.

This clone was picked up a small number of times. The chain recombines TRBV3-1 (or the pseudogene TRBV3-2) with TRBJ2-1, with D possibly being TRBD2 (5 bases). The V end lost 6 bases, the J end lost 5 bases, and 17 bases lay between the germline ends. The CDR3 covers 15 residues. Germline CDR1 is LGHDT and CDR2 is YNNKEL (reference sequence). Here the CDR3 reads CASSRTQTPNNEQFF. Written as DNA, the CDR3 is TGTGCCAGCAGTCGGACTCAAACCCCCAACAATGAGCAGTTCTTC.

The V call is TRBV4-1, the J call TRBJ2-2; no clear D gene. Germline CDR1 and CDR2: MGHRA and YSYEKL. Trimming removed 4 bases at V and 0 bases at J, with 9 bases between. The CDR3 spans 15 residues. This CDR3 reads CASSLGNSNTGELFF. CDR3 DNA sequence: TGCGCCAGCAGCCTCGGTAACTCGAACACCGGGGAGCTGTTTTTT.

The chain combines TRBV30 with TRBJ2-1; 8 positions match TRBD1. CDR3 size: 14 residues. V trimming: 0 bases; J trimming: 4 bases; junction bases outside the gene matches: 2. The germline V gene encodes CDR1 GTSNPN and CDR2 SVGIG (reference sequence). CDR3 DNA: TGTGCCTGGAGTGTACGGACAGGGTACAATGAGCAGTTCTTC. Its protein product is CAWSVRTGYNEQFF.

This clone showed up just a few times. V usage is TRBV29-1 and J usage is TRBJ1-2, with 9 bases that match TRBD1. This CDR3 has 13 residues. The J segment lost 8 bases and the V segment lost 5 bases, leaving 9 bases of the junction unmatched. The germline V gene has CDR1 SQVTM and CDR2 ANQGSEA. This CDR3 is CSVPLQGAGGYTF. CDR3 nucleotides: TGCAGCGTTCCCCTACAGGGGGCGGGAGGCTACACCTTC.

This chain joins TRBV9 and TRBJ2-3; 12 positions match TRBD2. Germline loops: CDR1 SGDLS, CDR2 YYNGEE. The CDR3 is made up of 16 amino acids. With V trimmed by 3 bases and J by 4 bases, 6 bases remained unmatched. CDR3 DNA sequence: TGTGCCAGCAGCGCCGCTAGCGGGGGGGCCTCAGATACGCAGTATTTT. It translates to CASSAASGGASDTQYF.

This chain links TRBV9 with TRBJ2-1; 10 nucleotides agree with TRBD2. The junction had 5 bases not matched to a gene; V was cut back by 4 bases and J by 4 bases. Germline CDR1 is SGDLS and CDR2 is YYNGEE. The CDR3 is 15 amino acids. The CDR3 protein is CASSPGLAEYNEQFF. CDR3 DNA: TGTGCCAGCAGCCCTGGACTAGCGGAGTACAATGAGCAGTTCTTC.

The chain couples TRBV3-1 (or the pseudogene TRBV3-2) to TRBJ2-7, with unresolved D. Trimming removed 0 bases at V and 0 bases at J, with 6 bases between. The V gene's germline CDR1 is LGHDT and CDR2 YNNKEL (reference sequence). The CDR3 spans 14 residues. The CDR3 DNA reads TGTGCCAGCAGCCAAGATAAAATCTCCTACGAGCAGTACTTC. It encodes CASSQDKISYEQYF.

This clone was detected only a few times. The chain's CDR3 is CASSFTGPGQPQHF. In DNA, the CDR3 is TGTGCCAGCAGCTTCACAGGGCCTGGTCAGCCCCAGCATTTT. This rearrangement joins TRBV7-9 to TRBJ1-5; D may be TRBD1 (6 bases). V was trimmed by 3 bases and J by 6 bases, leaving 12 bases between them. This CDR3 is built from 14 residues. CDR1 and CDR2 (germline): SEHNR, FQNEAQ (reference sequence).

CDR3 in DNA: TGTGCCACCAGTGACCAAACAGCGGACTATGGCTACACCTTC. Translation gives CATSDQTADYGYTF. V is TRBV24-1 and J is TRBJ1-2, with D unclear. The ends were cut back, 4 bases at V and 3 bases at J, with 11 bases in the middle. This CDR3 has 14 residues. CDR1 and CDR2 from the germline V gene are KGHDR and SFDVKD.

V is TRBV7-9 and J is TRBJ2-1; 8 bases agree with TRBD2. This CDR3 is built from 16 residues. Germline CDR1 and CDR2: SEHNR and FQNEAQ (reference sequence). The V gene end was trimmed by 4 bases and the J gene end by 10 bases; junction bases not matched to a gene: 15. The DNA of the CDR3 is TGTGCCAGCAGCTCACGAGATCTCGGGGGGGGCAGGGAGCAGTTCTTC. Its protein product is CASSSRDLGGGREQFF. Full variable domain (missing parts from reference TRBV7-9 and TRBJ2-1): DTGVSQNPRHKITKRGQNVTFRCDPISEHNRLYWYRQTLGQGPEFLTYFQNEAQLEKSRLLSDRFSAERPKGSFSTLEIQRTEQGDSAMYLCASSSRDLGGGREQFFGPGTRLTVL.

The chain has TRBV10-3 and TRBJ1-1, with 7 bases that match TRBD1. V dropped 5 bases and J dropped 2; count of bases not matched to a gene: 5. The germline V gene has CDR1 ENHRY and CDR2 SYGVKD. CDR3 size: 14 residues. The DNA for the CDR3 is TGTGCCATCAGTCGAGACAGGGATAACACTGAAGCTTTCTTT. Its translation: CAISRDRDNTEAFF.

The chain joins TRBV9 to TRBJ1-1, with TRBD1 as a possible D gene (6 bases). Trimming left V 4 bases short and J 4 bases short, with 14 bases between. CDR3 length equals 14 residues. The V gene's germline CDR1 is SGDLS and CDR2 YYNGEE. The DNA for the CDR3 is TGTGCCAGCAGCCTTCTTCAGGGGAGCACTGAAGCTTTCTTT. Protein sequence: CASSLLQGSTEAFF.

The chain joins TRBV19 to TRBJ2-7; 9 nucleotides align to TRBD1. J lost 1 base, V lost 3 bases, and 16 bases had no gene match. Germline assignment: CDR1 LNHDA and CDR2 SQIVND (reference sequence). This CDR3 has 19 amino acids. The DNA for the CDR3 is TGTGCCAGTAGTATGTTCTGGGGACAGGGTGAGTTTGGGTCCTACGAGCAGTACTTC. Amino acid sequence: CASSMFWGQGEFGSYEQYF.